This TCR beta chain comes out of a study of CD4 and CD8 cells across lung adenocarcinoma regions. The germline CDR1 and CDR2 sequences are MNHNS and SASEGT. The junction had 11 bases not matched to a gene; V was cut back by 6 bases and J by 4 bases. The CDR3 is made up of 16 amino acids. TCRdb ran MiXCR on the PCR reads and lists one entry per CDR3 protein. Seen here are around 18,000 distinct CDR3 sequences, 50% observed once, and the top ten hold around 31%. The patients had localized lung adenocarcinoma, a non-small cell subtype. The V call is TRBV6-1, the J call TRBJ2-5, with 10 bases lining up with TRBD2. The sample comprised CD8+ T cells from the margin of a lung tumor. The TCR sequence derives from a male donor with lung adenocarcinoma. The CD4 and CD8 labels of this study may be unreliable. CDR3 coding DNA: TGTGCCAGCAGGGAGCGGGGGGGCCGTGGCCCAGAGACCCAGTACTTC. This encodes CASRERGGRGPETQYF.